This T cell receptor beta chain was documented in a study of cytomegalovirus exposure and HLA in healthy donors. The CDR3 length is 17 residues. Per the germline V gene, CDR1 is SGDLS and CDR2 is YYNGEE. V shed 1 base, J shed 1 base, and the junction held 9 bases outside the gene matches. On this clone: Its target is unknown.

Regarding the study as a whole: Donor immune exposure was known only as CMV serostatus.

The PCR had 60 Vbeta and 13 Jbeta primers. Only in-frame clones appear in the TCRdb table, and some are missing; sequencing was by immunoSEQ multiplex PCR. The table shows around 130,000 clones, with approximately 69% occurring only once. The sequence derives from a man in his forties or fifties in good health and CMV-seropositive. V is TRBV9 and J is TRBJ2-3, with TRBD2 matching over 7 bases. Sequencing was done on a sample of PBMCs. CDR3: CASSVSSSAGGTDTQYF. Written as DNA, the CDR3 is TGTGCCAGCAGCGTAAGTAGTTCGGCGGGAGGCACAGATACGCAGTATTTT.